This T cell receptor (beta chain) is drawn from a study of T cell responses to AZD1222 COVID-19 vaccine. Looking at the study overall: Pooling of second doses given at about 4 or about 12 weeks was done.

About this clone: Its target is not known.

J was trimmed by 8 bases and V by 7 bases; bases with no gene match: 13. Germline-derived CDR1 and CDR2 are MNHEY and SVGAGI. This CDR3 has 14 amino acids. Study-level results: Repertoires were obtained solely post-peak T cell response. Within unmutated variant regions lay the reported targets of nearly half of spike-specific TCRs.

Only in-frame clones appear in the TCRdb table, and some are missing; sequencing was by immunoSEQ multiplex PCR. The sample lists about 140,000 clones, more than 85% occurring once. The source was peripheral blood, collected on day 0 of AZD1222 vaccination. The sequence was collected from an adult in good health. This chain joins TRBV6-5 and TRBJ1-2, with 7 bases fitting TRBD1. CDR3 region: CASTVQQGHSGYTF. In nucleotides, the CDR3 is TGTGCCAGCACCGTACAACAGGGGCACTCCGGCTACACCTTC.